Each of the 21 T cell receptor beta chains below was sequenced from the same sample in a study of blood T cell repertoires in COVID-19. This table comes from immunoSEQ multiplex PCR, and its TCRdb copy is limited to in-frame clones, with some not included. Among 300,000 or so clones listed, around 90% were seen once. Sequencing was carried out using PBMCs or T cells enriched from blood (not recorded which). Receptors were obtained from a woman aged 25 to 45 who had recovered from COVID-19.

The V call is TRBV20-1, the J call TRBJ2-5; D not resolved. Deletions cut 3 bases from V and 2 bases from J, with 4 bases between. Germline V gene lookup returns CDR1 DFQATT and CDR2 SNEGSKA (reference sequence). There are 11 residues in the CDR3. The CDR3 loop reads CSASPQETQYF. DNA for the CDR3: TGCAGTGCTAGTCCGCAAGAGACCCAGTACTTC.

The chain uses TRBV21-1 and TRBJ2-1; TRBD2, as called in the table, went unchecked against the DNA. TRBV21-1 is a pseudogene segment. The CDR3 has 14 amino acids. The CDR3 here is CASSQRRPYNEQFF. CDR3 bases: TGTGCCAGCTCTCAGCGGAGACCCTACAATGAGCAGTTCTTC.

J is TRBJ2-7 and V is TRBV7-2; 8 nucleotides agree with TRBD1. The germline gives CDR1 SGHTA, CDR2 FQGNSA. Germline trimming cut 5 bases from V and 3 bases from J; bases unmatched to any gene: 12. CDR3 length: 16 residues. The CDR3 is CASSPNQGARGYEQYF. DNA of the CDR3: TGTGCCAGCAGCCCGAACCAGGGGGCGCGCGGCTACGAGCAGTACTTC.

The chain uses TRBV5-1 and TRBJ2-1, with 11 bases lining up with TRBD2. Unmatched junction bases numbered 5, after V lost 4 bases and J lost 8 bases. Germline V gene lookup returns CDR1 SGHRS and CDR2 YFSETQ. The CDR3 length is 14 residues. CDR3 amino acids: CASSKLAGGDEQFF. As DNA, the CDR3 is TGCGCCAGCAGCAAGCTAGCGGGAGGAGATGAGCAGTTCTTC. Full variable domain (remainder filled in from reference TRBV5-1 and TRBJ2-1): KAGVTQTPRYLIKTRGQQVTLSCSPISGHRSVSWYQQTPGQGLQFLFEYFSETQRNKGNFPGRFSGRQFSNSRSEMNVSTLELGDSALYLCASSKLAGGDEQFFGPGTRLTVL.

This chain joins TRBV28 and TRBJ2-7; possibly TRBD1 for D (6 bases). Trimming shortened V by 4 bases and J by 5 bases, and 21 bases separated the two germline ends. Germline CDR1 reads MDHEN; CDR2 reads SYDVKM. The CDR3 runs to 16 residues. The CDR3 loop reads CASSSTRGYHVHEQYF. The CDR3 nucleotides are TGTGCCAGCAGTTCTACTAGGGGGTATCACGTCCACGAGCAGTACTTC.

This chain joins TRBV5-1 and TRBJ2-7; the D gene is possibly TRBD2 (6 bases). The V end was cut by 2 bases, the J end by 4 bases, with 16 bases between. Germline assignment: CDR1 SGHRS and CDR2 YFSETQ. This CDR3 is 15 amino acids long. CDR3: CASSLGTRLLYEQYF. Here the CDR3 DNA reads TGCGCCAGCAGCTTAGGGACTCGATTACTTTACGAGCAGTACTTC.

This chain uses TRBV4-3 with TRBJ2-7; D possibly corresponds to TRBD2 (5 bases). This CDR3 has 15 amino acids. V was clipped by 1 base and J by 0 bases, with 10 bases between them. Germline V gene data show CDR1 as LGHNA and CDR2 as YSLEER. The CDR3 loop reads CASSQVRGSSYEQYF. The CDR3 DNA sequence: TGCGCCAGCAGCCAAGTCCGGGGAAGCTCCTACGAGCAGTACTTC.

This chain connects TRBV29-1 to TRBJ2-1; TRBD1 is a possible D gene (6 bases). This CDR3 is 11 amino acids long. V was clipped by 6 bases and J by 9 bases, with 12 bases between them. Germline assignment: CDR1 SQVTM and CDR2 ANQGSEA. CDR3 in DNA: TGCAGCGTAGCCTCAGGGGCTGAGCAGTTCTTC. Translating it yields CSVASGAEQFF.

The chain uses TRBV6-5 and TRBJ1-1, with 7 bases fitting TRBD1. Per germline, CDR1 MNHEY and CDR2 SVGAGI. J lost 4 bases, V lost 7 bases, and 9 bases had no gene match. This CDR3 is built from 14 residues. The CDR3 nucleotides read TGTGCCAGCACCCATACAGGGGCTCGCACTGAAGCTTTCTTT. It encodes CASTHTGARTEAFF.

The CDR3 DNA sequence: TGCGCCAGCAGTCAATCCCCTACAGGGTCCGAGCAGTACTTC. This codes for CASSQSPTGSEQYF. V and J are TRBV23-1 and TRBJ2-7; D perhaps matches TRBD1 (6 bases). TRBV23-1 falls under the ORF class, with uncertain function. The CDR3 has 14 amino acids. V lost 0 bases and J lost 6, with 12 bases in between.

CDR3 sequence: CASSYSRQTGELFF. The CDR3 DNA reads TGTGCCAGCAGTTACTCAAGACAGACCGGGGAGCTGTTTTTT. The V call is TRBV6-5, the J call TRBJ2-2; a weak D match, TRBD1 (5 bases). With 0 bases removed from V and 5 bases from J, the gap between germline ends came to 7 bases. This CDR3 is 14 amino acids long. Germline-derived CDR1 and CDR2 are MNHEY and SVGAGI.

This chain connects TRBV10-3 to TRBJ2-7; 7 bases are shared with TRBD1. V lost 0 bases to trimming and J lost 2 bases; unmatched junction nucleotides: 7. Germline CDR1 reads ENHRY; CDR2 reads SYGVKD. The CDR3 spans 16 residues. The CDR3: CAISESGRGNPYEQYF. CDR3 DNA: TGTGCCATCAGTGAGTCGGGCAGGGGGAACCCCTACGAGCAGTACTTC.

The V call is TRBV4-3, the J call TRBJ2-1, with 9 nucleotides matching TRBD1. Germline assignment: CDR1 LGHNA and CDR2 YSLEER. This CDR3 is built from 17 residues. The ends lost 1 base at V and 7 bases at J; junction bases unmatched: 11. CDR3 nucleotide sequence: TGCGCCAGCAGCCAAGTATTTGACAGGGGGTTTTTGAATGAGCAGTTCTTC. This gives the protein CASSQVFDRGFLNEQFF.

About this clone itself: The DNA is omitted, as the CDR3 cannot be located on it reliably, and the CDR3 follows TCRdb's listing. The J gene is TRBJ1-2, the V gene TRBV28. Germline CDR1 and CDR2: MDHEN and SYDVKM. The CDR3 is 13 residues long, ends included. The CDR3 sequence is CASSNGQFGEGTF.

The chain is built from TRBV5-3 and TRBJ1-6, with TRBD1 matching 7 bases. TRBV5-3 is recorded as an ORF, its role being uncertain. This CDR3 comprises 17 residues. The V and J ends lost 3 bases and 0 bases, in that order; junction bases with no gene match: 6. CDR3 region: CARSWLQGSSYNSPLHF. In DNA form, the CDR3 reads TGTGCCAGAAGCTGGTTACAGGGGAGCTCCTATAATTCACCCCTCCACTTT.

The genes are TRBV4-1 and TRBJ2-1, with D perhaps TRBD1 (6 bases). The V end lost 2 bases, the J end lost 4 bases, and 27 bases lay between the germline ends. The CDR3 is made up of 20 amino acids. Germline V gene data show CDR1 as MGHRA and CDR2 as YSYEKL. This chain's CDR3 is CASSQKALMSDRPGYNEQFF. The CDR3 DNA follows: TGCGCCAGCAGCCAAAAAGCCCTGATGTCTGACAGGCCGGGTTACAATGAGCAGTTCTTC.

The chain employs TRBV12-3 or TRBV12-4 and TRBJ2-1, with 12 bases fitting TRBD2. The V and J ends lost 3 bases and 12 bases, in that order; junction bases with no gene match: 3. The CDR3 extends over 13 amino acids. The CDR3 nucleotides read TGTGCCAGCAGTTTCCCTAGCGGGAGGGTGCAGTTCTTC. Amino acid sequence: CASSFPSGRVQFF.

The chain recombines TRBV7-3 with TRBJ2-2, with TRBD2 identical over 9 bases. Trimming at V came to 2 bases and at J to 2 bases, leaving 9 bases not matched to a gene. The CDR3 is 18 residues long. Germline assignment: CDR1 SGHTA and CDR2 FQGTGA. The chain's CDR3 is CASSLAPPSGTNTGELFF. CDR3 sequence (DNA): TGTGCCAGCAGCTTAGCCCCCCCTAGCGGGACTAACACCGGGGAGCTGTTTTTT.

This clone was seen a handful of times. V usage is TRBV3-1 (or the pseudogene TRBV3-2) and J usage is TRBJ1-5; TRBD1 agrees at 9 bases. The CDR3 covers 15 residues. Per the germline V gene, CDR1 is LGHDT and CDR2 is YNNKEL (reference sequence). V was pared by 4 bases and J by 3 bases, with 4 bases of the junction left unmatched. CDR3 residues: CASSPGTGSNQPQHF. In DNA form, the CDR3 reads TGTGCCAGCAGCCCCGGGACAGGGTCCAATCAGCCCCAGCATTTT.

CDR3 sequence: CASSAGTGGTTTNEKLFF. Here the CDR3 DNA reads TGTGCCAGCAGCGCCGGGACAGGGGGGACTACAACTAATGAAAAACTGTTTTTT. V usage is TRBV9 and J usage is TRBJ1-4; the match to TRBD1 covers 11 bases. V trimming: 3 bases; J trimming: 0 bases; junction bases outside the gene matches: 7. The germline V gene has CDR1 SGDLS and CDR2 YYNGEE. This CDR3 has 18 amino acids.

The chain uses TRBV6-5 and TRBJ2-7; possible D gene TRBD1, 6 bases. Germline CDR1 MNHEY, CDR2 SVGAGI. The CDR3 is made up of 13 amino acids. V was cut by 5 bases and J by 2 bases, with 10 bases left in between. The CDR3 spells CASSKQGPYEQYF. The DNA of the CDR3 is TGTGCCAGCAGTAAACAGGGACCCTACGAGCAGTACTTC.